What follows are 14 T cell receptor beta chains derived from one specimen sequenced in a study of blood T cell repertoires in COVID-19. The data were produced by immunoSEQ multiplex PCR, yet TCRdb's version contains in-frame clones alone and is incomplete. The sample consists of a few hundred thousand clones, over 75% of them appearing once. The sample was peripheral blood. The receptors here all came from a human donor in a cohort sampled during active COVID-19.

The chain employs TRBV19 and TRBJ2-7; D possibly corresponds to TRBD1 (6 bases). The V gene lost 6 bases and the J gene lost 6 bases, with 21 bases spanning the gap. Germline V gene sequence: CDR1 LNHDA, CDR2 SQIVND (reference sequence). The CDR3 runs 15 residues. In DNA form, the CDR3 reads TGTGCCAGTAGCGAGAGGGGGTACAGGGACCCCGAGCAGTACTTC. As protein: CASSERGYRDPEQYF.

The rearrangement joins TRBV19 to TRBJ1-2; 7 positions agree with TRBD1. The CDR3 spans 15 residues. Per the germline V gene, CDR1 is LNHDA and CDR2 is SQIVND (reference sequence). The V gene end was trimmed by 0 bases and the J gene end by 6 bases; junction bases not matched to a gene: 7. The CDR3 loop is CASSIERGGGNGYTF. For the CDR3, the DNA is TGTGCCAGTAGTATAGAGAGAGGGGGCGGCAATGGCTACACCTTC.

V gene TRBV27 combines with J gene TRBJ2-5; no reliable D call. CDR1 MNHEY and CDR2 SMNVEV come from the germline V gene (reference sequence). Trimming removed 3 bases at V and 0 bases at J, with 5 bases between. This CDR3 has 13 residues. The CDR3: CASSFFYQETQYF. The CDR3 nucleotides are TGTGCCAGCAGTTTCTTCTACCAAGAGACCCAGTACTTC.

The chain links TRBV18 to TRBJ1-2; 7 bases agree with TRBD1. This CDR3 spans 14 amino acids. V shed 5 bases, J shed 8 bases, and the junction held 11 bases outside the gene matches. CDR1 and CDR2 from the germline V gene are KGHSH and LQKENI. The CDR3 sequence is CASSTTGAEGGYTF. The DNA for the CDR3 is TGTGCCAGCTCAACCACAGGGGCGGAGGGCGGCTACACCTTC.

The chain carries TRBV5-6 and TRBJ1-1; possible D gene TRBD1, 6 bases. The germline V gene encodes CDR1 SGHDT and CDR2 YYEEEE. This CDR3 comprises 14 residues. V dropped 3 bases and J dropped 2 bases, with 11 bases sitting between them. CDR3 nucleotides: TGTGCCAGCAGCTCGGGACAATTAAACACTGAAGCTTTCTTT. Its protein product is CASSSGQLNTEAFF. Full variable domain (remainder filled in from reference TRBV5-6 and TRBJ1-1): DAGVTQSPTHLIKTRGQQVTLRCSPKSGHDTVSWYQQALGQGPQFIFQYYEEEERQRGNFPDRFSGHQFPNYSSELNVNALLLGDSALYLCASSSGQLNTEAFFGQGTRLTVV.

This sequence joins TRBV11-3 and TRBJ2-1, with TRBD2 identical over 9 bases. Germline CDR1 and CDR2: SGHNT and YENEEA. CDR3 size: 18 residues. V was pared by 5 bases and J by 8 bases, with 19 bases of the junction left unmatched. The CDR3 DNA reads as TGTGCCAGCAGCCCCACCCCCGGCGGGGGGGCCTCTTACCATGAGCAGTTCTTC. Amino acids: CASSPTPGGGASYHEQFF.

The genes are TRBV6-2 or TRBV6-3 and TRBJ2-7, with D possibly matching TRBD1 (5 bases). The CDR3 covers 14 residues. Germline V lookup: CDR1 MNHEY, CDR2 SVGEGT. V gave up 2 bases and J gave up 2 bases, with 10 bases separating them. CDR3 loop: CASSYVRGTYEQYF. For the CDR3, the DNA is TGTGCCAGCAGTTACGTTAGGGGAACCTACGAGCAGTACTTC.

The chain employs TRBV11-2 and TRBJ2-7; D perhaps matches TRBD2 (6 bases). Germline CDR1 SGHAT, CDR2 FQNNGV. The CDR3 covers 14 residues. The V and J ends lost 0 bases and 7 bases respectively, with 13 bases between them. This chain's CDR3 is CASSLELTGGEQYF. The CDR3 nucleotides read TGTGCCAGCAGCTTAGAATTAACCGGGGGAGAGCAGTACTTC.

The chain carries TRBV6-5 and TRBJ2-7; D ambiguous. The CDR3 consists of 12 residues. Trimming took off 8 bases at V and 1 base at J, with 9 bases between the two ends. Germline V CDR1 and CDR2: MNHEY, SVGAGI. The CDR3 bases are TGTGCCAGCCTAAGTGTTTCCTACGAGCAGTACTTC. This encodes CASLSVSYEQYF.

This clone was seen a few times. The chain recombines TRBV5-1 with TRBJ2-3, with a weak D call TRBD1 (5 bases). CDR1 and CDR2 from the germline V gene are SGHRS and YFSETQ. Trimming cost V 0 bases and J 4 bases, with 12 bases left between them. This CDR3 contains 15 residues. CDR3 in DNA: TGCGCCAGCAGCTTGGTGGGCAGGGAATCAGATACGCAGTATTTT. Translation: CASSLVGRESDTQYF.

The chain recombines TRBV6-4 with TRBJ2-1; D is perhaps TRBD2 (6 bases). V dropped 2 bases and J dropped 5 bases, with 19 bases sitting between them. Germline lookup yields CDR1 MRHNA and CDR2 SNTAGT. The CDR3 sequence is 17 residues long. As DNA, the CDR3 is TGTGCCAGCAGTGACACAATGCGGGGCGGAGATGACAATGAGCAGTTCTTC. Its translation: CASSDTMRGGDDNEQFF.

The V and J genes are TRBV4-3 and TRBJ2-5, with 9 bases lining up with TRBD2. The CDR3 spans 14 residues. V was clipped by 0 bases and J by 6 bases; unmatched bases: 2. Looked up from germline, CDR1 is LGHNA and CDR2 is YSLEER. The CDR3 DNA follows: TGCGCCAGCAGCCAAGATAGCGGGGGAAAGACCCAGTACTTC. Encoded protein: CASSQDSGGKTQYF.

A single count supports this clone. This chain connects TRBV19 to TRBJ2-3; maybe TRBD2 (5 bases). Per the germline V gene, CDR1 is LNHDA and CDR2 is SQIVND (reference sequence). This CDR3 contains 11 residues. V lost 7 bases and J lost 9, with 11 bases in between. The CDR3 DNA reads as TGTGCCAGTACCAGTGAGGGAACGCAGTATTTT. As protein: CASTSEGTQYF.

This sequence joins TRBV7-2 and TRBJ2-1; TRBD2 matches at 11 bases. With 0 bases clipped from V and 7 bases from J, the junction kept 5 bases outside the gene matches. CDR3 size: 16 residues. Germline assignment: CDR1 SGHTA and CDR2 FQGNSA. CDR3 sequence: CASSLALAGGWNEQFF. CDR3 bases: TGTGCCAGCAGCTTAGCCCTAGCGGGAGGTTGGAATGAGCAGTTCTTC.